One sample yielded the 28 T cell receptor beta chains listed below, sequenced in a study of CD8+ T cells in alopecia areata. Extraction of RNA preceded its reverse transcription into cDNA, which served as the sequencing template. Only in-frame clones appear in the TCRdb table, and some are missing; sequencing was by immunoSEQ multiplex PCR. The sample has approximately 140,000 clones; around 47% are singletons. The sequenced sample was CD4+ T cells sorted from blood. These receptors were collected from a human donor with alopecia areata.

This chain links TRBV2 with TRBJ2-1, with 9 bases aligning to TRBD2. Germline values: CDR1 SNHLY, CDR2 FYNNEI. V shed 4 bases and J 2 bases; nucleotides not matched to a gene: 3. The CDR3 spans 15 residues. The DNA of the CDR3 is TGTGCCAGCAGTGTTGAGCGGGAGGCCTACAATGAGCAGTTCTTC. Translation: CASSVEREAYNEQFF. Together with reference TRBV2 and TRBJ2-1, the CDR3 gives the full variable domain: EPEVTQTPSHQVTQMGQEVILRCVPISNHLYFYWYRQILGQKVEFLVSFYNNEISEKSEIFDDQFSVERPDGSNFTLKIRSTKLEDSAMYFCASSVEREAYNEQFFGPGTRLTVL.

The rearrangement uses TRBV6-5 and TRBJ2-7; 7 nucleotides align to TRBD1. Per germline, CDR1 MNHEY and CDR2 SVGAGI. V trimming: 7 bases; J trimming: 4 bases; junction bases outside the gene matches: 7. The CDR3 sequence is 13 residues long. The CDR3 protein is CASKTGTVYEQYF. For the CDR3, the DNA is TGTGCCAGCAAAACCGGGACAGTTTACGAGCAGTACTTC.

V is TRBV9 and J is TRBJ2-6; D gene uncertain. V gave up 0 bases and J gave up 2 bases, with 6 bases separating them. The V gene's germline CDR1 is SGDLS and CDR2 YYNGEE. The CDR3 has 15 amino acids. The CDR3 nucleotides read TGTGCCAGCAGCGTAGTGGGAACTGGGGCCAACGTCCTGACTTTC. Translating it yields CASSVVGTGANVLTF.

The chain uses TRBV7-9 and TRBJ2-3; D unresolved. CDR3 length equals 12 residues. The V gene lost 6 bases and the J gene lost 6 bases, with 10 bases spanning the gap. CDR1 is SEHNR, CDR2 FQNEAQ, per germline (reference sequence). This CDR3 reads CASSLLVDTQYF. The CDR3 nucleotides are TGTGCCAGCAGTCTCCTGGTGGATACGCAGTATTTT.

The gene calls are TRBV27 and TRBJ2-2; D unclear. Germline V CDR1 and CDR2: MNHEY, SMNVEV (reference sequence). This CDR3 region has 13 residues. V was shortened by 1 base and J by 7 bases, with 7 bases between the two germline ends. In DNA, the CDR3 is TGTGCCAGCAGTTTATACTTGGACGGGGAGCTGTTTTTT. Protein product: CASSLYLDGELFF.

The rearrangement links TRBV7-3 to TRBJ2-3; a possible D gene is TRBD2 (5 bases). The V end was cut by 7 bases, the J end by 1 base, with 9 bases between. In germline, CDR1 is SGHTA, CDR2 FQGTGA. The CDR3 totals 13 residues. CDR3: CASTPGGTDTQYF. CDR3 bases: TGTGCCAGCACTCCCGGGGGCACAGATACGCAGTATTTT. The complete variable domain, with remaining parts taken from reference TRBV7-3 and TRBJ2-3, reads GAGVSQTPSNKVTEKGKYVELRCDPISGHTALYWYRQSLGQGPEFLIYFQGTGAADDSGLPNDRFFAVRPEGSVSTLKIQRTERGDSAVYLCASTPGGTDTQYFGPGTRLTVL.

The chain is built from TRBV27 and TRBJ2-5; 11 bases map to TRBD1. Near its end, the DNA agrees better with TRBJ2-7, so the J call may be wrong. The CDR3 is 15 residues long. Looked up from germline, CDR1 is MNHEY and CDR2 is SMNVEV (reference sequence). CDR3 in DNA: TGTGCCAGCAGTTTAAAGGGACAGGGGGCCTACGAGCAGTACTTC. Its protein is CASSLKGQGAYEQYF.

This clone was picked up a small number of times. J is TRBJ2-3 and V is TRBV19; TRBD2 matches at 9 bases. From germline, CDR1 is LNHDA and CDR2 SQIVND (reference sequence). The junction had 1 base not matched to a gene; V was cut back by 6 bases and J by 0 bases. There are 14 residues in the CDR3. The CDR3 loop reads CASRTSGSTDTQYF. In nucleotides, the CDR3 is TGTGCCAGTAGGACTAGCGGAAGCACAGATACGCAGTATTTT.

This chain connects TRBV4-1 to TRBJ1-4; D not certain. CDR1 and CDR2 (germline): MGHRA, YSYEKL. This CDR3 is 15 amino acids long. V lost 4 bases and J lost 5, with 14 bases in between. The CDR3 loop is CASSPAGSLNEKLFF. CDR3 in DNA: TGCGCCAGCAGCCCTGCCGGGAGCCTAAATGAAAAACTGTTTTTT.

This chain links TRBV27 with TRBJ2-7; D is perhaps TRBD1 (6 bases). Trimming removed 5 bases at V and 2 bases at J, with 13 bases between. Per germline, CDR1 MNHEY and CDR2 SMNVEV (reference sequence). CDR3 length: 14 residues. CDR3 bases: TGTGCCAGCAGTAAGGCAGGGGTCCCCTACGAGCAGTACTTC. It specifies CASSKAGVPYEQYF.

In its sample, this clone was seen a few times. The CDR3: CASSLASALSGQYF. Written as DNA, the CDR3 is TGTGCCAGCAGCTTAGCGTCGGCTTTATCGGGGCAGTACTTC. The chain couples TRBV7-9 to TRBJ2-7; the D is unclear. V dropped 0 bases and J dropped 9 bases, with 15 bases sitting between them. This CDR3 comprises 14 residues. Germline V gene data show CDR1 as SEHNR and CDR2 as FQNEAQ (reference sequence).

The chain has TRBV5-1 and TRBJ2-1; 7 positions match TRBD1. From germline, CDR1 is SGHRS and CDR2 YFSETQ. This CDR3 is 16 amino acids long. The V segment lost 0 bases and the J segment 2 bases; nucleotides outside the gene matches: 5. CDR3: CASSLGSTGPYNEQFF. The DNA of the CDR3 is TGCGCCAGCAGCTTGGGGTCGACAGGGCCCTACAATGAGCAGTTCTTC.

This clone was seen just once. V and J are TRBV30 and TRBJ1-5, with a tentative D call TRBD1 (6 bases). The germline V and J ends were trimmed by 1 base and 5 bases, with 9 bases remaining between them. Germline values: CDR1 GTSNPN, CDR2 SVGIG (reference sequence). This CDR3 is 13 amino acids long. The CDR3 spells CAWSGGQDQPQHF. CDR3 coding DNA: TGTGCCTGGAGTGGGGGGCAGGATCAGCCCCAGCATTTT.

This rearrangement joins TRBV29-1 to TRBJ2-3; no clear D. Trimming removed 2 bases at V and 2 bases at J, with 8 bases between. The CDR3 is 13 amino acids. Germline V gene data show CDR1 as SQVTM and CDR2 as ANQGSEA. CDR3 loop: CSVERLFTDTQYF. The CDR3 DNA follows: TGCAGCGTTGAAAGACTGTTCACAGATACGCAGTATTTT.

The chain has TRBV6-5 and TRBJ1-1; perhaps TRBD1 as D (6 bases). V lost 2 bases to trimming and J lost 4 bases, with 14 bases between them. This CDR3 contains 15 residues. Germline V CDR1 and CDR2: MNHEY, SVGAGI. The CDR3 DNA reads as TGTGCCAGCAGTTACGCTAATACAGGGCTCACTGAAGCTTTCTTT. It encodes CASSYANTGLTEAFF.

The chain has TRBV25-1 and TRBJ2-5, with a possible D match to TRBD2 (6 bases). The V end lost 4 bases, the J end lost 5 bases, and 20 bases lay between the germline ends. The germline V gene encodes CDR1 MGHDK and CDR2 SYGVNS. The CDR3 is 16 amino acids. The CDR3 reads CASSGGGTGVGETQYF. CDR3 in DNA: TGTGCCAGCAGTGGAGGTGGGACGGGGGTAGGGGAGACCCAGTACTTC.

The J gene is TRBJ2-7, the V gene TRBV29-1, with 7 nucleotides matching TRBD2. CDR1 and CDR2 from the germline V gene are SQVTM and ANQGSEA. This CDR3 region has 14 residues. The junction had 9 bases not matched to a gene; V was cut back by 7 bases and J by 0 bases. CDR3 sequence: CSAGGWESSYEQYF. For the CDR3, the DNA is TGCAGCGCCGGGGGGTGGGAAAGCTCCTACGAGCAGTACTTC.

V gene TRBV5-1 combines with J gene TRBJ2-1, with 12 bases matching TRBD2. This CDR3 is built from 14 residues. J was trimmed by 7 bases and V by 5 bases; bases with no gene match: 4. CDR1 is SGHRS, CDR2 YFSETQ, per germline. The CDR3 DNA is TGCGCCAGCAGTGGTCTAGCGGGAGGGAATGAGCAGTTCTTC. Amino acid sequence: CASSGLAGGNEQFF.

The chain combines TRBV4-1 with TRBJ2-1, with D unclear. The V gene lost 6 bases and the J gene lost 0 bases, with 12 bases spanning the gap. The V gene's germline CDR1 is MGHRA and CDR2 YSYEKL. The CDR3 contains 15 residues. The CDR3 protein is CASSKDHNSYNEQFF. CDR3 nucleotide sequence: TGCGCCAGCAGTAAAGACCACAACTCCTACAATGAGCAGTTCTTC.

The chain has TRBV29-1 and TRBJ1-5, with 8 positions matching TRBD1. V was clipped by 3 bases and J by 2 bases; unmatched bases: 3. The length of the CDR3 is 14 residues. Germline values: CDR1 SQVTM, CDR2 ANQGSEA. The chain's CDR3 is CSVETGAGNQPQHF. The CDR3 DNA is TGCAGCGTTGAGACAGGGGCTGGCAATCAGCCCCAGCATTTT.

There are a few counts of this clone. The CDR3 sequence: CASSYSDRGRHEQFF. The CDR3 coding sequence is TGTGCCAGCAGTTACTCGGACAGGGGACGGCATGAGCAGTTCTTC. The V and J genes are TRBV6-5 and TRBJ2-1, with 9 bases that match TRBD1. This CDR3 region has 15 residues. Germline-derived CDR1 and CDR2 are MNHEY and SVGAGI. V gave up 0 bases and J gave up 8 bases; unmatched junction bases: 5.

Worth noting for this clone: Additional DNA sequences in this sample encode the identical CDR3. CDR3 nucleotides: TGCAGTGCCAGGGGGGGGGCCCAGTACTTC. Translation: CSARGGAQYF. J is TRBJ2-5 and V is TRBV20-1, with D possibly being TRBD1 or TRBD2 (7 bases each). Per the germline V gene, CDR1 is DFQATT and CDR2 is SNEGSKA (reference sequence). The CDR3 is 10 amino acids. The V gene lost 6 bases and the J gene lost 9 bases, with 11 bases spanning the gap.

This clone was counted only a few times. This sample also contains other DNA sequences that code for the same CDR3. The gene calls are TRBV5-1 and TRBJ2-3, with D uncertain. V lost 0 bases to trimming and J lost 1 base, with 3 bases between them. Germline CDR1 is SGHRS and CDR2 is YFSETQ. This CDR3 is built from 13 residues. The CDR3: CASSLVGTDTQYF. The CDR3 DNA is TGCGCCAGCAGCTTGGTAGGCACAGATACGCAGTATTTT.

The rearrangement links TRBV30 to TRBJ2-3; either TRBD1 or TRBD2 may supply D (5 bases each). The CDR3 length is 11 residues. V lost 4 bases and J 4 bases, leaving 6 bases between the germline ends. Germline V gene sequence: CDR1 GTSNPN, CDR2 SVGIG (reference sequence). CDR3 in DNA: TGTGCCTGGATGGGGGCAGATACGCAGTATTTT. Its translation: CAWMGADTQYF.

This chain links TRBV28 with TRBJ2-2; D is possibly TRBD1 or TRBD2 (5 bases each). The germline CDR1 and CDR2 sequences are MDHEN and SYDVKM. V was cut by 4 bases and J by 6 bases, with 27 bases left in between. CDR3 length: 19 amino acids. The CDR3 is CASSSLPLGDDTVAGELFF. Written as DNA, the CDR3 is TGTGCCAGCAGTTCCCTGCCTTTAGGGGACGATACGGTGGCCGGGGAGCTGTTTTTT.

V usage is TRBV29-1 and J usage is TRBJ2-1; 8 bases are shared with TRBD2. V shed 6 bases, J shed 3 bases, and the junction held 7 bases outside the gene matches. Germline CDR1 is SQVTM and CDR2 is ANQGSEA. The length of the CDR3 is 14 residues. CDR3 sequence: CSVREGMFYNEQFF. In nucleotides, the CDR3 is TGCAGCGTCCGGGAGGGGATGTTCTACAATGAGCAGTTCTTC.

This clone was found a few times. This chain links TRBV7-2 with TRBJ1-4; 9 nucleotides agree with TRBD1. The V gene end was trimmed by 10 bases and the J gene end by 0 bases; junction bases not matched to a gene: 9. The CDR3 consists of 16 residues. CDR1 SGHTA and CDR2 FQGNSA come from the germline V gene. CDR3 region: CATKRDRAATNEKLFF. For the CDR3, the DNA is TGTGCCACCAAGCGGGACAGGGCTGCAACTAATGAAAAACTGTTTTTT.

The chain links TRBV29-1 to TRBJ2-3; D assignment may be TRBD1 or TRBD2 (5 bases each). Per the germline V gene, CDR1 is SQVTM and CDR2 is ANQGSEA. V lost 0 bases and J lost 8, with 12 bases in between. The CDR3 is 13 amino acids. The CDR3 DNA reads TGCAGCGTTGAAGATCTGGGGGTGGCTACGCAGTATTTT. This gives the protein CSVEDLGVATQYF.